The clone carrying this TCR beta chain has just a few counts. Antigen: not known. This specimen comes from a study of cytomegalovirus exposure and HLA in healthy donors. Whole-study findings and limits: Serostatus for CMV was the only available immune exposure information.

Germline V lookup: CDR1 SQVTM, CDR2 ANQGSEA. Losses at the gene ends were 5 bases for V and 6 bases for J; bases not matched to a gene: 6. This CDR3 is 14 amino acids long. Primers included in the PCR were 60 Vbeta and 13 Jbeta primers. Produced via immunoSEQ multiplex PCR; TCRdb's table is partial and in-frame only. The sample has about 160,000 clones, 80% seen once. The sample taken for sequencing was PBMCs. The origin of this receptor is a man younger than 35 in good health and CMV-seropositive. This chain uses TRBV29-1 with TRBJ1-5; the match to TRBD1 covers 11 bases. The CDR3 DNA reads as TGCAGCGTTAAGGACAGGGGGCTAGCTCAGCCCCAGCATTTT. Amino acids: CSVKDRGLAQPQHF. Combining the CDR3 with reference TRBV29-1 and TRBJ1-5 gives the whole variable domain SAVISQKPSRDICQRGTSLTIQCQVDSQVTMMFWYRQQPGQSLTLIATANQGSEATYESGFVIDKFPISRPNLTFSTLTVSNMSPEDSSIYLCSVKDRGLAQPQHFGDGTRLSIL.